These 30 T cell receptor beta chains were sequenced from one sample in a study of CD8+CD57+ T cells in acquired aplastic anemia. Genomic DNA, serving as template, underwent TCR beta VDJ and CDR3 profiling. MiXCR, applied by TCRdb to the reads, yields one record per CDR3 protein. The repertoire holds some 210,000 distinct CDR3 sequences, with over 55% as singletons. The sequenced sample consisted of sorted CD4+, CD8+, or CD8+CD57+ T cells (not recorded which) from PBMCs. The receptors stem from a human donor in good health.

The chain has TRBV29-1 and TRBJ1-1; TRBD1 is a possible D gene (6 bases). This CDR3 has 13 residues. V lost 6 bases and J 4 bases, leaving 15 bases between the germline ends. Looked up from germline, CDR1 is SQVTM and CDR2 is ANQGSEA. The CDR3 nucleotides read TGCAGCGTAGCCGGACAGTTTGTCACTGAAGCTTTCTTT. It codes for CSVAGQFVTEAFF.

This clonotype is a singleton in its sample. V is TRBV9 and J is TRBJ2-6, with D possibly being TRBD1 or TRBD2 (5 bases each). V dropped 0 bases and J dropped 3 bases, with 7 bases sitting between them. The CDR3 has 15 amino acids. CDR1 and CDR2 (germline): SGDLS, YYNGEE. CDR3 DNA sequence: TGTGCCAGCAGCGTAGGGGGGATTGGGGCCAACGTCCTGACTTTC. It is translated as CASSVGGIGANVLTF.

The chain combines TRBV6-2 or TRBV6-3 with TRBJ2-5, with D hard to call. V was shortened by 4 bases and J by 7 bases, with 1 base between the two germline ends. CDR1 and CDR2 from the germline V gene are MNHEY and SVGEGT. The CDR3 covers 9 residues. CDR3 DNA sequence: TGTGCCAGCAGTTGGACCCAGTACTTC. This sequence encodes CASSWTQYF.

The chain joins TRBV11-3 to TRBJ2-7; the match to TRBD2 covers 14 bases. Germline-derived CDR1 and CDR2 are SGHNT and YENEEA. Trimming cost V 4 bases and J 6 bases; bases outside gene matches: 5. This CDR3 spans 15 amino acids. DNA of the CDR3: TGTGCCAGCAGCTCGACTAGCGGGAGGGCTTCCGAGCAGTACTTC. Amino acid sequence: CASSSTSGRASEQYF.

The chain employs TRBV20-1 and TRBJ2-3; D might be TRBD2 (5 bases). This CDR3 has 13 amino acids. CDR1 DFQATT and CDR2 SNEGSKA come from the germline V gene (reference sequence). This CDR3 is CSLERGSTDTQYF. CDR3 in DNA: TGCAGCCTTGAGAGAGGGAGCACAGATACGCAGTATTTT.

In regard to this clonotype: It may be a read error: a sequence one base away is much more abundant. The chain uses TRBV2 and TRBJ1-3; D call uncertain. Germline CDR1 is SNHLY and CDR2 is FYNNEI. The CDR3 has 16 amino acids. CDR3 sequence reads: CASSEEAANSGNAIYF. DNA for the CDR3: TGTGCCAGCAGTGAAGAAGCGGCCAACTCTGGAAACGCCATATATTTT.

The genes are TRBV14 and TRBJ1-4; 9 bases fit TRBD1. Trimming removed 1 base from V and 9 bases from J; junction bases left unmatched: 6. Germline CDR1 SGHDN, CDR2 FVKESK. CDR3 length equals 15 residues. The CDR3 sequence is CASSQAFGTGKKLFF. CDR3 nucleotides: TGTGCCAGCAGCCAAGCGTTCGGGACAGGGAAAAAACTGTTTTTT.

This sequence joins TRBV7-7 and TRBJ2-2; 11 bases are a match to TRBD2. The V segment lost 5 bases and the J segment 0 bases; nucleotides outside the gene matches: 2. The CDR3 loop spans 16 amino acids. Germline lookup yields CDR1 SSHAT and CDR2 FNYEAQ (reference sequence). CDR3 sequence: CASSQGLAANTGELFF. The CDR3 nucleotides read TGTGCCAGCAGCCAGGGACTAGCGGCGAACACCGGGGAGCTGTTTTTT.

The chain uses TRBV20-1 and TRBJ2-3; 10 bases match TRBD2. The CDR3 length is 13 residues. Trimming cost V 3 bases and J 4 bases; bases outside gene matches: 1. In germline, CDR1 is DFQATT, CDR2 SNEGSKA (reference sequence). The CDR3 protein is CSARLAGADTQYF. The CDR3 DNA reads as TGCAGTGCTAGGCTAGCGGGGGCAGATACGCAGTATTTT.

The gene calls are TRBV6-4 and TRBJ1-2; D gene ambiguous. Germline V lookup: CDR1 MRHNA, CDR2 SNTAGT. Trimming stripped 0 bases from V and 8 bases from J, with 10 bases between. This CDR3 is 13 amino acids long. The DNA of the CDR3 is TGTGCCAGCAGTGACTCCCCGTTTAGGGGCTACACCTTC. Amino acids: CASSDSPFRGYTF.

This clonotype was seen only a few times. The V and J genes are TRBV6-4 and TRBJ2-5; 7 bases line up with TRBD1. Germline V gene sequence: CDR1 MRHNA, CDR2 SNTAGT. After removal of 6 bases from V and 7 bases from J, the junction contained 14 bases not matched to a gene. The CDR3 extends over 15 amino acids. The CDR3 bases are TGTGCCAGCAGCTTAGAGGGGGCCTCTGTCGTGACCCAGTACTTC. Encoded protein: CASSLEGASVVTQYF.

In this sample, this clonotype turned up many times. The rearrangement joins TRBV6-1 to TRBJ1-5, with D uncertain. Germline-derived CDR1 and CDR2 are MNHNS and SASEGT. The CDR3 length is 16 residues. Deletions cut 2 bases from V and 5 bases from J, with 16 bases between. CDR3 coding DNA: TGTGCCAGCAGTGAATTAAGCGGGGAGGACGATCAGCCCCAGCATTTT. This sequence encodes CASSELSGEDDQPQHF.

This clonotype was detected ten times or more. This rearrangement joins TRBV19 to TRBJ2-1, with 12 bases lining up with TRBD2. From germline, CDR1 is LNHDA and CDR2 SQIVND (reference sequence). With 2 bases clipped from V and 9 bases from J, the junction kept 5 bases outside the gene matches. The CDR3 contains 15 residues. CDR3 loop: CASSIRLAGAGEQFF. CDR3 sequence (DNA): TGTGCCAGTAGTATAAGACTAGCGGGAGCGGGTGAGCAGTTCTTC.

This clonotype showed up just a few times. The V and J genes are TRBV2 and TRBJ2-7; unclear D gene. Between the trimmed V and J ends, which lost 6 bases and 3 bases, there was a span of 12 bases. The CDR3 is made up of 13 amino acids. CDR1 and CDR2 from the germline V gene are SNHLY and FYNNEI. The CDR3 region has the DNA TGTGCCAGCAGCTCGGCGATGGACTACGAGCAGTACTTC. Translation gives CASSSAMDYEQYF. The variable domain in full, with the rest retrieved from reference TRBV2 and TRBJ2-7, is EPEVTQTPSHQVTQMGQEVILRCVPISNHLYFYWYRQILGQKVEFLVSFYNNEISEKSEIFDDQFSVERPDGSNFTLKIRSTKLEDSAMYFCASSSAMDYEQYFGPGTRLTVT.

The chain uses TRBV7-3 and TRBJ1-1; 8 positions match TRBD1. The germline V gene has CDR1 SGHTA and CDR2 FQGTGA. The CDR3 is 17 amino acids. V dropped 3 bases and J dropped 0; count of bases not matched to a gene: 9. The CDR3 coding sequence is TGTGCCAGCAGCTTGACAGGACAGGGTCGGATGAACACTGAAGCTTTCTTT. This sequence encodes CASSLTGQGRMNTEAFF. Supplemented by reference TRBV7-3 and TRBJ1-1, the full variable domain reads GAGVSQTPSNKVTEKGKYVELRCDPISGHTALYWYRQSLGQGPEFLIYFQGTGAADDSGLPNDRFFAVRPEGSVSTLKIQRTERGDSAVYLCASSLTGQGRMNTEAFFGQGTRLTVV.

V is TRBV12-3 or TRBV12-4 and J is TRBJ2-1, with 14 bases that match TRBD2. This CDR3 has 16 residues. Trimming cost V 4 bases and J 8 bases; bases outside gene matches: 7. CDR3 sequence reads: CASSSVTSGRVDEQFF. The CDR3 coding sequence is TGTGCCAGCAGTTCCGTGACTAGCGGGAGGGTCGATGAGCAGTTCTTC.

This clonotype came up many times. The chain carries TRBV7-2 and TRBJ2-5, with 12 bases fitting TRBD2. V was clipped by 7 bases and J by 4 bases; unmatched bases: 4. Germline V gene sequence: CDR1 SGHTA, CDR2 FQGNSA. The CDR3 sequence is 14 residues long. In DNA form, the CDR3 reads TGTGCCAGCACTCTAGCGGGGGGGCCAGAGACCCAGTACTTC. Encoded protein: CASTLAGGPETQYF.

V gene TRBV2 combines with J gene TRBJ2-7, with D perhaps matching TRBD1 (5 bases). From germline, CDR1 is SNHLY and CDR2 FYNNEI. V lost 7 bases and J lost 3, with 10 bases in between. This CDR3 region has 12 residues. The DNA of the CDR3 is TGTGCCAGCACCCCTCAGGGCTACGAGCAGTACTTC. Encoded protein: CASTPQGYEQYF.

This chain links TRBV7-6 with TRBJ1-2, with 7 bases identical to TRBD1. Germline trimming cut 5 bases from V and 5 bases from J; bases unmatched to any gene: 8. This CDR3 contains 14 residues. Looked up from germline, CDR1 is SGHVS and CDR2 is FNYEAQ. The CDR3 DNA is TGTGCCAGCAGCCTAATGGGGACAGAGTATGGCTACACCTTC. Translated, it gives CASSLMGTEYGYTF.

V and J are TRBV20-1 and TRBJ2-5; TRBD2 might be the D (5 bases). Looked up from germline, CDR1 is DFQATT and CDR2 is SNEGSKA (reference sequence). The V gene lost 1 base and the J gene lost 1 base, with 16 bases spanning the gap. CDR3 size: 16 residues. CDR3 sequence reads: CSARGGRGSIQETQYF. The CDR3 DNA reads TGCAGTGCTAGAGGAGGACGGGGATCGATCCAAGAGACCCAGTACTTC.

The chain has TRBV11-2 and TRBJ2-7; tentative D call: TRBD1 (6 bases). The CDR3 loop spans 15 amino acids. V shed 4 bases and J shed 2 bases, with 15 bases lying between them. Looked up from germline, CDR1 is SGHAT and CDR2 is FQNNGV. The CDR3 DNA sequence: TGTGCCAGCAGCTGGGGATGGACAGAGGCCTACGAGCAGTACTTC. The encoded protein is CASSWGWTEAYEQYF.

The CDR3 coding sequence is TGCAGCGTTTACCTACAGGGAGGAGGCAATCAGCCCCAGCATTTT. It specifies CSVYLQGGGNQPQHF. The rearrangement uses TRBV29-1 and TRBJ1-5; D may be TRBD1 (6 bases). V lost 5 bases, J lost 2 bases, and 16 bases lay in between. The CDR3 extends over 15 amino acids. Germline V gene data show CDR1 as SQVTM and CDR2 as ANQGSEA.

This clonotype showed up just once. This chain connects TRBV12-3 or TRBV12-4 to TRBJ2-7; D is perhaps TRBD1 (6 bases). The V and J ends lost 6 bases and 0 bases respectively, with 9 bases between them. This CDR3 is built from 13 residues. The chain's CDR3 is CASRGAPSYEQYF. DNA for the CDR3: TGTGCCAGCAGGGGGGCACCCTCCTACGAGCAGTACTTC.

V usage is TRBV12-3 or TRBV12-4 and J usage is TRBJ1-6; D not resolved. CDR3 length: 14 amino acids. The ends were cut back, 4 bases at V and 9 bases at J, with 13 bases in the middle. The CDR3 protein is CASSSQTTGSPLHF. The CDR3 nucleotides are TGTGCCAGCAGTTCCCAGACAACTGGTTCACCCCTCCACTTT.

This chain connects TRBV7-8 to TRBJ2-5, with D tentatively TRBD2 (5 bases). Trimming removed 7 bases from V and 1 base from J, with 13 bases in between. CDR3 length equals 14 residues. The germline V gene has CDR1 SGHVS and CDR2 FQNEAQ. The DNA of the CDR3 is TGTGCCAGCACGGGAACGGCCACCCAAGAGACCCAGTACTTC. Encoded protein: CASTGTATQETQYF.

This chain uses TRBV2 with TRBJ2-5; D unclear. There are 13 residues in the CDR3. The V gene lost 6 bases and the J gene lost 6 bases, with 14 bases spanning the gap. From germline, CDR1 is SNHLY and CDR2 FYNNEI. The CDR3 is CASSLVGSQTQYF. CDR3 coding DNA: TGTGCCAGCAGCTTAGTAGGCAGTCAGACCCAGTACTTC.

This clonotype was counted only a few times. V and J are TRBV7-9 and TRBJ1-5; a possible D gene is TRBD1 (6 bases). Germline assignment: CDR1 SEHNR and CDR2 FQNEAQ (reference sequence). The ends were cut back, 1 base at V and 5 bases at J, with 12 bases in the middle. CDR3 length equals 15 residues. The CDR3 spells CASSLVEQGDQPQHF. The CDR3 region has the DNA TGTGCCAGCAGCTTAGTAGAACAGGGAGATCAGCCCCAGCATTTT.

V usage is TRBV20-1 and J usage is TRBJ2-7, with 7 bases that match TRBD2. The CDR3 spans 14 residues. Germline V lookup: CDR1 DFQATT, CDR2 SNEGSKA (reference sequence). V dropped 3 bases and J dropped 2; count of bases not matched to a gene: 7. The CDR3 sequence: CSARPAGDPYEQYF. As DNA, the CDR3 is TGCAGTGCTAGGCCCGCGGGGGACCCCTACGAGCAGTACTTC.

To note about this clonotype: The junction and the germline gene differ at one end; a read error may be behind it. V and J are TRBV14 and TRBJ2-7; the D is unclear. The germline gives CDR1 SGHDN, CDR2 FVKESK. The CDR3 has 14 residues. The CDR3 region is CACSQDVGSLEQYF. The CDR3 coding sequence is TGTGCCTGCAGCCAAGACGTTGGCTCTCTCGAGCAGTACTTC.

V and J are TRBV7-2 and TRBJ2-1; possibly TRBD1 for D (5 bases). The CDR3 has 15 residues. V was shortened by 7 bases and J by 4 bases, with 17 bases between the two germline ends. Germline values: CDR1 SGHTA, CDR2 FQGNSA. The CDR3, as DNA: TGTGCCAGCAACTCATCACAGGCCCAGTACAATGAGCAGTTCTTC. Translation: CASNSSQAQYNEQFF.